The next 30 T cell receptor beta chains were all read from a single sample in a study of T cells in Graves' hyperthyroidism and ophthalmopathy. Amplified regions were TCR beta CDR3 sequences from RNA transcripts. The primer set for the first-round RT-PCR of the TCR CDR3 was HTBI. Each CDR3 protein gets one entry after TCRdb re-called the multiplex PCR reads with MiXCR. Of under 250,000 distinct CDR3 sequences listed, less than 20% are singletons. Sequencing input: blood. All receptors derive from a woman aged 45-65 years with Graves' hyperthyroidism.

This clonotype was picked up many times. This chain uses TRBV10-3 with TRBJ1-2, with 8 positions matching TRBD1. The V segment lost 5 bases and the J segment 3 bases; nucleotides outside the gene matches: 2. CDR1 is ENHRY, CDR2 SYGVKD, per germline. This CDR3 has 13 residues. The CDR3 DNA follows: TGTGCCATCAGTCCGACAGGGGACTATGGCTACACCTTC. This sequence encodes CAISPTGDYGYTF.

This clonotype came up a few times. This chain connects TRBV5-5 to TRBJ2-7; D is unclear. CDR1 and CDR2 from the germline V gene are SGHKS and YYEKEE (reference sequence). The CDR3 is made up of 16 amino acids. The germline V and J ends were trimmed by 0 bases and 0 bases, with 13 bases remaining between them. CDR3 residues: CASSLEVGLSSYEQYF. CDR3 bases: TGTGCCAGCAGCTTGGAGGTCGGGCTGAGCTCCTACGAGCAGTACTTC.

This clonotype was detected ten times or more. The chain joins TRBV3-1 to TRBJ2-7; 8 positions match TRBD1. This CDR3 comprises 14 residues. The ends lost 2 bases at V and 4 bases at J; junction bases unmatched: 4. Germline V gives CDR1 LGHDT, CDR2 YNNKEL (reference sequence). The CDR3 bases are TGTGCCAGCAGCCAATCCGGGACAGGTTACGAGCAGTACTTC. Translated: CASSQSGTGYEQYF.

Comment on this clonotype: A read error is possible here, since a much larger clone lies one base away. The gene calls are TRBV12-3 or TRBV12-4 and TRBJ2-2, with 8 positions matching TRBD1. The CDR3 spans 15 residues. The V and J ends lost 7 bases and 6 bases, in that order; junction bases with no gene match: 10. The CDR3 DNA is TGTGCCAGCACTCTCGGACAGGGTGGGCCCGGGGAGCTGTTTTTT. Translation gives CASTLGQGGPGELFF.

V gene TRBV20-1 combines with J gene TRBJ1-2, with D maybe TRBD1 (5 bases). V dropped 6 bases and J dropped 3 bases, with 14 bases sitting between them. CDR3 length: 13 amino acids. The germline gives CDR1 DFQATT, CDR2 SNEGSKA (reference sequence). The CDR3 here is CSAPRGRDYGYTF. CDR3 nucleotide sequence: TGCAGTGCACCTAGGGGTCGGGACTATGGCTACACCTTC.

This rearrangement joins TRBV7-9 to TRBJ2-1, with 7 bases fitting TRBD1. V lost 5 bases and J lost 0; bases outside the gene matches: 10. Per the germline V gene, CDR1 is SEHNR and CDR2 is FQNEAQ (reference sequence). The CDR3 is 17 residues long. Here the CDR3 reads CASSAPWTGPSYNEQFF. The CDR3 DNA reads TGTGCCAGCAGCGCGCCTTGGACAGGTCCCTCCTACAATGAGCAGTTCTTC.

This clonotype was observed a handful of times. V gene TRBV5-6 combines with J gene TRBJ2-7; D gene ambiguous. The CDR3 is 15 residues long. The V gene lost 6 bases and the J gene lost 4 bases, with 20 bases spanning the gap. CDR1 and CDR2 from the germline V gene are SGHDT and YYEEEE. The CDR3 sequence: CASTGRLRVEYEQYF. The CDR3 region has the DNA TGTGCCAGCACTGGAAGGTTGAGAGTAGAATACGAGCAGTACTTC. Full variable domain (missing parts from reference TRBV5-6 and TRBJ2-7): DAGVTQSPTHLIKTRGQQVTLRCSPKSGHDTVSWYQQALGQGPQFIFQYYEEEERQRGNFPDRFSGHQFPNYSSELNVNALLLGDSALYLCASTGRLRVEYEQYFGPGTRLTVT.

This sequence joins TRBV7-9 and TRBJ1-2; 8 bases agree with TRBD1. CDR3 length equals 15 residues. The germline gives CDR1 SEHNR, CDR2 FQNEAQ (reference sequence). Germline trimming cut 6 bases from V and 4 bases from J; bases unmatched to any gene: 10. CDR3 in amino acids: CASSPGTGFSYGYTF. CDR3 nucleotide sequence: TGTGCCAGCAGTCCCGGGACAGGTTTTAGCTATGGCTACACCTTC.

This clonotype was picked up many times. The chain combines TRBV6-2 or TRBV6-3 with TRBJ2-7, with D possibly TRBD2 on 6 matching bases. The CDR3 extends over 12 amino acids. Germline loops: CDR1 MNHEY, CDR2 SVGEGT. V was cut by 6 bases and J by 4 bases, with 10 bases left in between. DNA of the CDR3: TGTGCCAGCAGCCAACTAGCATACGAGCAGTACTTC. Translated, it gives CASSQLAYEQYF.

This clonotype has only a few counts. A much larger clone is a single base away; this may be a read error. The CDR3 is CSAKGVPETQYF. The CDR3 DNA follows: TGCAGTGCTAAAGGGGTTCCGGAGACCCAGTACTTC. The V call is TRBV20-1, the J call TRBJ2-5; weak D call: TRBD1 (5 bases). In germline, CDR1 is DFQATT, CDR2 SNEGSKA (reference sequence). Trimming took 4 bases from V and 5 from J, leaving 11 bases between them. There are 12 residues in the CDR3.

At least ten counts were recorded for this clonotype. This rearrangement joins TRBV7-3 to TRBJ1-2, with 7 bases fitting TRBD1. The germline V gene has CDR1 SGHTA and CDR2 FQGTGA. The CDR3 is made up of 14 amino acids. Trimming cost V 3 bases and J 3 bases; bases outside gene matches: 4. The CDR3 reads CASSFTGVDYGYTF. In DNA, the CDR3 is TGTGCCAGCAGCTTCACAGGGGTCGACTATGGCTACACCTTC.

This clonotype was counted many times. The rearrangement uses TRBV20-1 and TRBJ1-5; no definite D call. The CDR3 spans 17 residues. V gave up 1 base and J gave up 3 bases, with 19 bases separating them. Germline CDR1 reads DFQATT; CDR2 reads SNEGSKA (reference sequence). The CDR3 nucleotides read TGCAGTGCTAGAGTATCTAGAGGGAATCGGGTCAATCAGCCCCAGCATTTT. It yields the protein CSARVSRGNRVNQPQHF.

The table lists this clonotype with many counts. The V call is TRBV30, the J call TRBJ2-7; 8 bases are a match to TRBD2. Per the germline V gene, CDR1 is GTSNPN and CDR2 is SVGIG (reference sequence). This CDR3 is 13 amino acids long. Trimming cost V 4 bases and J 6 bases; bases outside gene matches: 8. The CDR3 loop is CAWTRLARAEQYF. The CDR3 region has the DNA TGTGCCTGGACTAGACTAGCGCGAGCCGAGCAGTACTTC.

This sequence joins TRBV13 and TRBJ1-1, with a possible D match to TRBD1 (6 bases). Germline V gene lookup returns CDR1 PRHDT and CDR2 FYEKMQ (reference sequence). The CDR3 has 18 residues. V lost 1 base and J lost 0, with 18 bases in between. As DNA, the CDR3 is TGTGCCAGCAGCTTAGTGGCTATAACAGGGCTCATGAACACTGAAGCTTTCTTT. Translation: CASSLVAITGLMNTEAFF.

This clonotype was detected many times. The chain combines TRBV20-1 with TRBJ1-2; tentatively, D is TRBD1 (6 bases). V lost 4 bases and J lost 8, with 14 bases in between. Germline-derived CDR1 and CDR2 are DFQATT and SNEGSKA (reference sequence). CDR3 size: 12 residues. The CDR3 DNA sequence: TGCAGTGCTACGCGGGCAGGGGAGGGCTACACCTTC. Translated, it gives CSATRAGEGYTF.

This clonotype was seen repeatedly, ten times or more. The CDR3 sequence: CASSSLGNTEAFF. The DNA for the CDR3 is TGTGCCAGCAGTTCCCTGGGAAACACTGAAGCTTTCTTT. V gene TRBV28 combines with J gene TRBJ1-1; D not certain. V was clipped by 4 bases and J by 2 bases, with 8 bases between them. Germline V gene sequence: CDR1 MDHEN, CDR2 SYDVKM. The CDR3 has 13 amino acids.

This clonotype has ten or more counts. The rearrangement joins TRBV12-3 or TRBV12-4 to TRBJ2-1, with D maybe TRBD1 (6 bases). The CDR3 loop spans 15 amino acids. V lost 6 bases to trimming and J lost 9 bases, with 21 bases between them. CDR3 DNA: TGTGCCAGCAGCTTACCGACAGGCTTTAACGCTGAGCAGTTCTTC. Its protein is CASSLPTGFNAEQFF.

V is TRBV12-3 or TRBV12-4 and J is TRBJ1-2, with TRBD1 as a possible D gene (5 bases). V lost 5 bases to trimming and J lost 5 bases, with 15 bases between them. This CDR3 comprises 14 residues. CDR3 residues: CASSPLTGEYGYTF. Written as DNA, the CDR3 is TGTGCCAGCAGTCCGCTAACGGGGGAGTATGGCTACACCTTC.

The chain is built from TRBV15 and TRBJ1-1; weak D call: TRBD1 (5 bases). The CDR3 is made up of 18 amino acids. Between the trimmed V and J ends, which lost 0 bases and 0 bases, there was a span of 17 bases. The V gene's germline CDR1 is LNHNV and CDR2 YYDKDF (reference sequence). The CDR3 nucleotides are TGTGCCACCAGCAGAGATAGGAGTGGGGGAGGAATGAACACTGAAGCTTTCTTT. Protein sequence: CATSRDRSGGGMNTEAFF.

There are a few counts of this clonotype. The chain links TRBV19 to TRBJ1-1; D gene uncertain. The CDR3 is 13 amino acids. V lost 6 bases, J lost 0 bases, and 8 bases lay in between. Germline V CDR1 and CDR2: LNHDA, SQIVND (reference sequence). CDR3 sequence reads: CASRNEMNTEAFF. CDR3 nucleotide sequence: TGTGCCAGTAGAAACGAGATGAACACTGAAGCTTTCTTT.

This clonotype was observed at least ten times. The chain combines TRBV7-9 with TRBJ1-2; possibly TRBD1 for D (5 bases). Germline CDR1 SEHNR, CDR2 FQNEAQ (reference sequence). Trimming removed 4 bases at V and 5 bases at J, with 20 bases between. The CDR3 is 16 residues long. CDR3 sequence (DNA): TGTGCCAGCAGCTCCGGACACCATAAGGGCCCTTATGGCTACACCTTC. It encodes CASSSGHHKGPYGYTF. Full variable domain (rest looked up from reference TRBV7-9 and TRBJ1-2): DTGVSQNPRHKITKRGQNVTFRCDPISEHNRLYWYRQTLGQGPEFLTYFQNEAQLEKSRLLSDRFSAERPKGSFSTLEIQRTEQGDSAMYLCASSSGHHKGPYGYTFGSGTRLTVV.

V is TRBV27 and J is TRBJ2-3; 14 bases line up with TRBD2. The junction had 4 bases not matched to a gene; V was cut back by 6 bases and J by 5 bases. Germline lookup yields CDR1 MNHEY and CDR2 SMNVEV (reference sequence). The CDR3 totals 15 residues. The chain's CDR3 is CASRGLAGVKDTQYF. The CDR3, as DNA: TGTGCCAGCAGGGGACTAGCGGGAGTGAAAGATACGCAGTATTTT.

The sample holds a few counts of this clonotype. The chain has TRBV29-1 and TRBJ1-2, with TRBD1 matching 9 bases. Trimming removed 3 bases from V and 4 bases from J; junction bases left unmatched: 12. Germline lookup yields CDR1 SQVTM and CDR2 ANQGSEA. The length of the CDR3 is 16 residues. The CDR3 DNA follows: TGCAGCGTTGACACCCCGGGGGACAGGGCCCGCTATGGCTACACCTTC. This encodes CSVDTPGDRARYGYTF.

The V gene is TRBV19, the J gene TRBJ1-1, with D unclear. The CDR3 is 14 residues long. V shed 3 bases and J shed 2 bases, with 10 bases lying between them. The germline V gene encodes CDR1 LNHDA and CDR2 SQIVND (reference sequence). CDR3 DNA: TGTGCCAGTAGTATGGCGGCCAGAAACACTGAAGCTTTCTTT. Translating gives CASSMAARNTEAFF.

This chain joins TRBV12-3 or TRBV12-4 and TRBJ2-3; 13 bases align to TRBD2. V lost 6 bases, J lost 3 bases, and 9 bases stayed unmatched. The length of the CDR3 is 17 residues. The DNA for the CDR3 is TGTGCCAGCAGGGGCGGACTAGCGGGAGAGGGTACAGATACGCAGTATTTT. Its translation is CASRGGLAGEGTDTQYF.

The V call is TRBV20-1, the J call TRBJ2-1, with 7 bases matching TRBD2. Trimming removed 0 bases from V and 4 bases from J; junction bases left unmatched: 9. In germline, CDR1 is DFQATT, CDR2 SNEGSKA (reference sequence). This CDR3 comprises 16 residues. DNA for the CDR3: TGCAGTGCTAGAGACCATTCTAGCGGTAATTACAATGAGCAGTTCTTC. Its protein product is CSARDHSSGNYNEQFF.

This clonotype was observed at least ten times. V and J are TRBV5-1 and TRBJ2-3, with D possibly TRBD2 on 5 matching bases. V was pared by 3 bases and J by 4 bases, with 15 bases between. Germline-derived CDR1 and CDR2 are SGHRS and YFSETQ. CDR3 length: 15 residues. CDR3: CASSSESGKADTQYF. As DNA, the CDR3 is TGCGCCAGCAGCTCAGAGTCCGGGAAAGCAGATACGCAGTATTTT.

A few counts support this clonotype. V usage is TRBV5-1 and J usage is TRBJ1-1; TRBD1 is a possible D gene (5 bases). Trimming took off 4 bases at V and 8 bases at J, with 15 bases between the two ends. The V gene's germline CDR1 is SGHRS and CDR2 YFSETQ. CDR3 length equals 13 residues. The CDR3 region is CASSPERGSEAFF. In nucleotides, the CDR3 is TGCGCCAGCAGCCCCGAAAGGGGCTCGGAAGCTTTCTTT.

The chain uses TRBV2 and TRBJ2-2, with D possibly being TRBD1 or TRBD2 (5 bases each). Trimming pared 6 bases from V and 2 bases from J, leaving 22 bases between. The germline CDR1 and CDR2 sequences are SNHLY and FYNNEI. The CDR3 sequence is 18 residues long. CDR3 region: CASSGRGLGTINTGELFF. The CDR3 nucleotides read TGTGCCAGCAGCGGGCGAGGGTTGGGGACCATCAACACCGGGGAGCTGTTTTTT.

CDR3 coding DNA: TGTGCCAGCAGTTACACAAAAAATGAAAAACTGTTTTTT. Residues: CASSYTKNEKLFF. The chain has TRBV6-2 or TRBV6-3 and TRBJ1-4, with unresolved D. This CDR3 is 13 amino acids long. With 2 bases removed from V and 5 bases from J, the gap between germline ends came to 6 bases. The germline V gene encodes CDR1 MNHEY and CDR2 SVGEGT.